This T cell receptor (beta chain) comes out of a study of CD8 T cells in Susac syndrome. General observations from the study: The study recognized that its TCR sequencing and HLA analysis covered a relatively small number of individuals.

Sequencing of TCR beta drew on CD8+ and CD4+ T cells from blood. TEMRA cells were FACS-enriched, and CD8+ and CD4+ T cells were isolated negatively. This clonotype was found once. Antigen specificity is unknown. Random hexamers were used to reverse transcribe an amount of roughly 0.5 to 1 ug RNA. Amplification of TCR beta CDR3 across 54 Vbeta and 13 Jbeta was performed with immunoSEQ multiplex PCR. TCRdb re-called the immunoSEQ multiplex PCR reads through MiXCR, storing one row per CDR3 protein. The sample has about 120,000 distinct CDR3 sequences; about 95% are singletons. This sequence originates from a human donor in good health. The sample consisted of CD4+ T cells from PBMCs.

CDR3 protein: CASSQENLARVNEQFF. The DNA for the CDR3 is TGTGCCAGCAGCCAAGAGAATTTAGCCCGTGTGAATGAGCAGTTCTTC. The chain uses TRBV14 and TRBJ2-1; D unclear. The CDR3 runs 16 residues. V lost 0 bases, J lost 7 bases, and 16 bases lay in between. Germline V gene data show CDR1 as SGHDN and CDR2 as FVKESK.